A single TCR beta chain is shown here with its context. The sample comes from a study of cytomegalovirus exposure and HLA in healthy donors. Germline CDR1 reads MNHNY; CDR2 reads SVGAGI (reference sequence). The CDR3 is 16 residues long. The V end lost 6 bases, the J end lost 0 bases, and 17 bases lay between the germline ends. Amplification used 60 Vbeta primers and 13 Jbeta primers. In the authors' methods: Per a later analysis, the number of unique TCR beta chains was around 80 million, of which 9 million to 12 million were shared. The method was immunoSEQ multiplex PCR; TCRdb's version includes in-frame clones alone and lacks a portion of them. The DNA was the basis for D and trimming; V, J and clone size are from that table. The table lists about 100,000 clones.

Input material: PBMCs. V and J are TRBV6-6 and TRBJ1-1; perhaps TRBD1 as D (6 bases). This TCR came from a girl between 10 and 17 years old in good health and CMV-seropositive. CDR3 residues: CASRGTFRQVNTEAFF. The CDR3 nucleotides are TGTGCCAGCAGAGGGACCTTTAGACAGGTGAACACTGAAGCTTTCTTT.